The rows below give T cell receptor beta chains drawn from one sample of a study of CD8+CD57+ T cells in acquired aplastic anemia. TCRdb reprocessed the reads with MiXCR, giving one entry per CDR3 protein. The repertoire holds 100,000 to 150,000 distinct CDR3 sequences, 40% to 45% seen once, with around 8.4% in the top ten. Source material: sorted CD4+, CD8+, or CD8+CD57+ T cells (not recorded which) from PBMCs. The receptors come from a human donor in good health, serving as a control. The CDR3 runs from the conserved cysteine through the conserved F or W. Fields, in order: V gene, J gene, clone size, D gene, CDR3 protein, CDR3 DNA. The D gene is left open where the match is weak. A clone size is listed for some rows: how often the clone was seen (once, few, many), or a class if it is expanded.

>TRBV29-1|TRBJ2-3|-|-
CSVDQGRADTQYF
TGCAGCGTTGACCAGGGGAGGGCAGATACGCAGTATTTT
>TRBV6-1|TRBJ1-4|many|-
CASSEWGGVRGFF
TGTGCCAGCAGTGAATGGGGAGGGGTACGAGGTTTTTTT
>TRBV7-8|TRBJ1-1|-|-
CASRSTGFPNTEAFF
TGTGCCAGCAGATCTACAGGGTTTCCCAACACTGAAGCTTTCTTT
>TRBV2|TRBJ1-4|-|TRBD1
CASRVGQVYTEKLFF
TGTGCCAGCAGGGTGGGACAGGTCTATACGGAAAAACTGTTTTTT
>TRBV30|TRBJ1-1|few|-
CAWSVNLMNTEAFF
TGTGCCTGGAGTGTAAACTTAATGAACACTGAAGCTTTCTTT
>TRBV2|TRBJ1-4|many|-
CASSEGGQGSEKLFF
TGTGCCAGCAGTGAAGGGGGGCAGGGTAGTGAAAAACTGTTTTTT
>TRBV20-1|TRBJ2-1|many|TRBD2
CSARGGLAGAVSYNEQFF
TGCAGTGCTCGGGGGGGACTAGCGGGGGCCGTCTCCTACAATGAGCAGTTCTTC
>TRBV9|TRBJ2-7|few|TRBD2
CASSIAGDSYEQYF
TGTGCCAGCAGCATAGCGGGGGACTCCTACGAGCAGTACTTC
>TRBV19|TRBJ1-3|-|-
CASSMHAGAGNTIYF
TGTGCCAGTAGTATGCATGCGGGGGCTGGAAACACCATATATTTC
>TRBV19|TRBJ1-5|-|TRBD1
CASSDRGYSNQPQHF
TGTGCCAGTAGCGACAGGGGATATAGCAATCAGCCCCAGCATTTT
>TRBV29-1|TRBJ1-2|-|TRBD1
CSVGTGGHGYTF
TGCAGCGTTGGGACAGGGGGTCATGGCTACACCTTC
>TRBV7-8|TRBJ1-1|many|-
CASSQQRSGTEAFF
TGTGCCAGCAGCCAACAGCGATCGGGCACTGAAGCTTTCTTT
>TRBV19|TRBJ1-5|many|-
CASRTGGSGNQPQHF
TGTGCCAGTAGGACGGGGGGGTCTGGCAATCAGCCCCAGCATTTT
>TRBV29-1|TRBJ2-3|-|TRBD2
CSAKRASGGDTQYF
TGCAGCGCAAAGAGGGCTAGCGGTGGAGATACGCAGTATTTT
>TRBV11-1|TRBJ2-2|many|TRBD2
CASSRKFLAGAGDTGELFF
TGTGCCAGCAGCCGAAAGTTCCTAGCGGGGGCCGGAGACACCGGGGAGCTGTTTTTT
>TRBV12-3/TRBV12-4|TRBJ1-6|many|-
CASSLGQNSPLHF
TGTGCCAGCAGTTTAGGGCAGAATTCACCCCTCCACTTT
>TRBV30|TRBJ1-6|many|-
CAWTASPQGYSPLHF
TGTGCCTGGACCGCATCCCCCCAGGGTTATTCACCCCTCCACTTT
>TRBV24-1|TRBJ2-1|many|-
CATSESRVTSSYNEQFF
TGTGCCACCAGTGAGAGCCGGGTCACCAGCTCCTACAATGAGCAGTTCTTC
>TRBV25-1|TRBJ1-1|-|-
CASSLLGQNTEAFF
TGTGCCAGCAGCTTATTGGGACAGAACACTGAAGCTTTCTTT
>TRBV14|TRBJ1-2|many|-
CASSLSQGRSYGYTF
TGTGCCAGCAGCCTCAGCCAGGGACGGAGCTATGGCTACACCTTC
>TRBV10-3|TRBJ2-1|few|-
CATNHASLVLNEQFF
TGTGCCACCAACCACGCCTCACTAGTCCTCAATGAGCAGTTCTTC
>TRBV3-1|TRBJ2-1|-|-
CASSLPGGSYNEQFF
TGTGCCAGCAGCCTCCCCGGGGGCTCCTACAATGAGCAGTTCTTC
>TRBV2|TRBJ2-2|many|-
CASRPGRANTGELFF
TGTGCCAGCAGACCGGGCCGTGCGAACACCGGGGAGCTGTTTTTT
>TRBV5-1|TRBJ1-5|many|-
CASSVSGEGGNQPQHF
TGCGCCAGCAGCGTGAGCGGTGAAGGTGGCAATCAGCCCCAGCATTTT
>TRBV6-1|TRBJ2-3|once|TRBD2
CASIASGGPGTQYF
TGTGCCAGCATTGCTAGCGGGGGGCCGGGTACGCAGTATTTT
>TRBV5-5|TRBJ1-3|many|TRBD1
CASSFVTGGSGNTIYF
TGTGCCAGCAGCTTCGTGACAGGGGGCTCTGGAAACACCATATATTTT
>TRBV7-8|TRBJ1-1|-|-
CASSVGGRMNTEAFF
TGTGCCAGCAGCGTTGGGGGACGTATGAACACTGAAGCTTTCTTT
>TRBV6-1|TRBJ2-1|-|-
CASSPRGADAYNEQFF
TGTGCCAGCAGTCCTAGGGGAGCGGATGCCTACAATGAGCAGTTCTTC
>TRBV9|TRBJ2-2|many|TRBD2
CASGVAGRNTGELFF
TGTGCCAGCGGTGTAGCGGGGAGGAACACCGGGGAGCTGTTTTTT
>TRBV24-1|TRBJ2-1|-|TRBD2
CATSRGLANSYNEQFF
TGTGCCACCAGTCGGGGACTAGCGAACTCCTACAATGAGCAGTTCTTC
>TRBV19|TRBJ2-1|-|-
CASSMAGNEQFF
TGTGCCAGTAGTATGGCGGGGAATGAGCAGTTCTTC
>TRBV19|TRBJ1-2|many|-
CASKETGSRYGYTF
TGTGCCAGTAAGGAGACAGGATCCCGCTATGGCTACACCTTC
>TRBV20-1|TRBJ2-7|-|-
CSASRAISYEQYF
TGCAGTGCTAGTCGGGCCATCTCCTACGAGCAGTACTTC
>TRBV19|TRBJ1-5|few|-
CASSIATVQETQHF
TGTGCCAGTAGTATTGCGACAGTGCAAGAGACCCAGCATTTT
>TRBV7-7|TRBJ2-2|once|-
CASSSTLTGELFF
TGTGCTAGCAGCTCGACTCTCACCGGGGAGCTGTTTTTT
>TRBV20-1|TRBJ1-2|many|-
CSARDLRGYGYTF
TGCAGTGCTAGAGATCTGAGGGGCTATGGCTACACCTTC
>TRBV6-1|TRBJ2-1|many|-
CASSQGNEQFF
TGTGCCAGCAGCCAGGGCAATGAGCAGTTCTTC
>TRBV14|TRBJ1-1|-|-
CASRKVGTEAFF
TGTGCCAGCAGGAAGGTGGGAACTGAAGCTTTCTTT
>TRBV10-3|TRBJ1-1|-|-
CAVKDPNTEAFF
TGTGCCGTTAAGGACCCGAACACTGAAGCTTTCTTT
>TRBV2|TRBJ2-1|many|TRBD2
CASSLMGTSGSNEQFF
TGTGCCAGCAGCCTAATGGGGACTAGCGGGAGTAATGAGCAGTTCTTC
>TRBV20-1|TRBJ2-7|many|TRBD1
CSAREQGIGEQYF
TGCAGTGCTAGAGAACAGGGGATTGGCGAGCAGTACTTC
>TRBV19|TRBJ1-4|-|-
CASGPYGATNEKLVF
TGTGCCAGTGGGCCGTACGGTGCAACTAATGAAAAACTGGTTTTT
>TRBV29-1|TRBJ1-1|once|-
CSVEDWRGRTTRDFF
TGCAGCGTTGAAGATTGGCGGGGCCGGACGACGCGGGATTTCTTT
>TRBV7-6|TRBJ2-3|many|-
CASSVGGGPVNTQYF
TGTGCCAGCAGCGTGGGGGGGGGGCCAGTTAATACGCAGTATTTT
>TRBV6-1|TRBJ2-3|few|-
CASSFPGTDTQYF
TGTGCCAGCAGCTTCCCGGGGACAGATACGCAGTATTTT
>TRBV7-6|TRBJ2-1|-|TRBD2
CASSRLATTYNEQFF
TGTGCCAGCAGCCGACTAGCGACAACCTACAATGAGCAGTTCTTC
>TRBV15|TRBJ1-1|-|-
CATGAPNTEAFF
TGTGCCACCGGGGCACCTAACACTGAAGCTTTCTTT
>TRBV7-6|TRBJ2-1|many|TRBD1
CASSRDRGNEQFF
TGTGCCAGCAGCCGCGACAGGGGGAATGAGCAGTTCTTC
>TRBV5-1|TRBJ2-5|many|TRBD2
CASSGLAGGLVRYF
TGCGCCAGCAGCGGGCTAGCGGGGGGTCTCGTCCGGTACTTC
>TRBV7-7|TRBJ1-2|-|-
CASSFQTIRDGYTF
TGTGCCAGCAGCTTTCAGACGATCAGGGATGGCTACACCTTC
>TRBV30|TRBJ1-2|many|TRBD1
CAWNTGGGGYTF
TGTGCCTGGAACACAGGGGGGGGTGGCTACACCTTC
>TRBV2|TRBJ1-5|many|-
CASSHPTGDVGNQPQHF
TGTGCCAGCAGTCACCCGACAGGAGATGTGGGCAATCAGCCCCAGCATTTT